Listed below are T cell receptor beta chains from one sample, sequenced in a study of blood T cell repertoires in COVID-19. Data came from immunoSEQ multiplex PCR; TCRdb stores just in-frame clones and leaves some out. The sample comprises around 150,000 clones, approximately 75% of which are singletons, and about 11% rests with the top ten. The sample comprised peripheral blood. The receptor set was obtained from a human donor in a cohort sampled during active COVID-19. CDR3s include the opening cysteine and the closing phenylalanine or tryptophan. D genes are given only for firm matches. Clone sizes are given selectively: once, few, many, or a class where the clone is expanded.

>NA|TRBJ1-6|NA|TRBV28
TGTGCCAGCAGTCTGCTCCGGAATTCACCCCTCCACTTT
CASSLLRNSPLHF
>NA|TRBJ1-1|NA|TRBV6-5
TGTGCCAGCAGTTACAGTCCGAGGTTCGCTGAAGCTTTCTTT
CASSYSPRFAEAFF
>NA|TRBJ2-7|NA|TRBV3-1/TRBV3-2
TGTGCCAGCAGCAGAACGGCGGTCTTCGAGCAGTACTTC
CASSRTAVFEQYF
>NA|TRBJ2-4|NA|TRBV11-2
TGTGCCAGCAGTCAAATCCGATCGCGGGGCAAAAACATTCAGTACTTC
CASSQIRSRGKNIQYF
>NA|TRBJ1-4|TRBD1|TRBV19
TGTGCCAGTCGGATACAGGGGACCGACGAAAAACTGTTTTTT
CASRIQGTDEKLFF
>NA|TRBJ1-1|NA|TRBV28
TGTGCCAGCAGTTTTACAGAAGAAGCTTTCTTT
CASSFTEEAFF
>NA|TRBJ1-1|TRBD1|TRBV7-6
TGTGCCAGCAGCTTATCACAGGGGGGGAACACTGAAGCTTTCTTT
CASSLSQGGNTEAFF
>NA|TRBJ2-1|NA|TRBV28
TGTGCCGGACCGGACAAGGATGAGCAGTTCTTC
CAGPDKDEQFF
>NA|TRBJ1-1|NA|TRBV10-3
TGTGCCATCAGTGAGTCAACAGGGAAGAACACTGAAGCTTTCTTT
CAISESTGKNTEAFF
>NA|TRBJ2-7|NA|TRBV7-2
TGTGCCAGCAGCTTTGACGGGAGCTACGAGCAGTACTTC
CASSFDGSYEQYF
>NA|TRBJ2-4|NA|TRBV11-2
TGTGCCAGCAGCCCACTCGGCAGCGCTTTAGCCAAAAACATTCAGTACTTC
CASSPLGSALAKNIQYF
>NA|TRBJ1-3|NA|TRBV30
TGTGCCTGGGGTCCCGGGACTTACTCTGGAAACACCATATATTTT
CAWGPGTYSGNTIYF
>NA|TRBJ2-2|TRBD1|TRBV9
TGTGCCAGCAGCGTAGTGAAAGGGGGCGCCAACACCGGGGAGCTGTTTTTT
CASSVVKGGANTGELFF
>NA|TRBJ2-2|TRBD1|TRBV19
TGTGCCAGTAGTCCCCCTGGGGCAGGGGGCACCGGGGAGCTGTTTTTT
CASSPPGAGGTGELFF
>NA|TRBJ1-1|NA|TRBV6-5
TGTGCCAGCAGACGAGACACTGAAGCTTTCTTT
CASRRDTEAFF
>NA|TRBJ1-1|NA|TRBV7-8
TGTGCCAGCAGCCCTGGGGGGACTGAAGCTTTCTTT
CASSPGGTEAFF
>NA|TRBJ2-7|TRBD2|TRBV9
TGTGCCAGCAGCGCCCATAGCGGGAAGGGCTACGAGCAGTACTTC
CASSAHSGKGYEQYF
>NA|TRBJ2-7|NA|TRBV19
TGTGCCAGTAGTTCATCCAGGGGCTACGAGCAGTACTTC
CASSSSRGYEQYF
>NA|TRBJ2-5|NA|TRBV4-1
TGCGCCAGCAGCCCAGCAGGGACACCCCGCGAGACCCAGTACTTC
CASSPAGTPRETQYF
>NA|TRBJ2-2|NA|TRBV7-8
TGTGCCAGCAGCCTTAGGACTCCCGGGGAGCTGTTTTTT
CASSLRTPGELFF
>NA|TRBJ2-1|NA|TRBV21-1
TGTGCCAGCAGCAAAGTACAAGAGCAGTTCTTC
CASSKVQEQFF
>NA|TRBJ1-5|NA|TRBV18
TGTGCCAGCTCACCTGTCCATGATCAGCCCCAGCATTTT
CASSPVHDQPQHF
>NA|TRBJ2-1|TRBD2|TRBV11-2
TGTGCCAGCAGCTTAACAACCTTGACTAGCGGGAGGCCGATTGAGCAGTTCTTC
CASSLTTLTSGRPIEQFF
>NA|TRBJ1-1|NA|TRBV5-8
TGTGCCAGCAGCTTCCAGGGGCGCCGGACTGAAGCTTTCTTT
CASSFQGRRTEAFF
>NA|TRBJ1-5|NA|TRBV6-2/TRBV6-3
TGTGCCAGCAGTTACTCGGAGGGCCCCCATCAGCCCCAGCATTTT
CASSYSEGPHQPQHF
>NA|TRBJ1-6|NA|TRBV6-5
TGTGCCAGCGAATCTATGACGCAGGGAGGTTCACCCCTCCACTTT
CASESMTQGGSPLHF
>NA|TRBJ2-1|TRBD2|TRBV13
TGTGCCAGCAGCATGACCGGGACTAGCGGGGGGTACAATGAGCAGTTCTTC
CASSMTGTSGGYNEQFF
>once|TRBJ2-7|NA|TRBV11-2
TGTGCCAGCAGTCGGCTAGCGCGGTACGAGCAGTACTTC
CASSRLARYEQYF
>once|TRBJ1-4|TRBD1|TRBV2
TGTGCCAGCAGTGATCCCGGGACAGTGCTCGAAAAACTGTTTTTT
CASSDPGTVLEKLFF
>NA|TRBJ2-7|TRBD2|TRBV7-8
TGTGCCAGCAGCACCCCACTAGCGGGATTCTACGAGCAGTACTTC
CASSTPLAGFYEQYF
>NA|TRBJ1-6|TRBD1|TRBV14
TGTGCCAGCAGCCAAATGAGGACAGGAGGTAATTCACCCCTCCACTTT
CASSQMRTGGNSPLHF
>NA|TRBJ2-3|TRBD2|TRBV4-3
TGCGCCAGCAGCCTCGGGACTAGCGGGAGAGGTGTAGATACGCAGTATTTT
CASSLGTSGRGVDTQYF
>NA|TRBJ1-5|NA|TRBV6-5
TGTGCCAGCAGCTTGAAAAGCTTCCAGCCCCAGCATTTT
CASSLKSFQPQHF
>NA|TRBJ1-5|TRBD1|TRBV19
TGTGCCAGTAGTATAGACAGGGGGAATCAGCCCCAGCATTTT
CASSIDRGNQPQHF
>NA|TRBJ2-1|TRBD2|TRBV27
TGTGCCAGCAGTTTAAGGCTAGCGGGATGGGATGAGCAGTTCTTC
CASSLRLAGWDEQFF
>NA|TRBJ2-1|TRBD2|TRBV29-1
TGCAGCGTTGGGGCAGCGGGGGGGTCCTACAATGAGCAGTTCTTC
CSVGAAGGSYNEQFF
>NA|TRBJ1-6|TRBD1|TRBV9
TGTGCCAGCAGCCCTAGACAGGGTAGTAATTCACCCCTCCACTTT
CASSPRQGSNSPLHF
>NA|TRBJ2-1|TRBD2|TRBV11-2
TGTGCCAGCAGCTTAGGGGGGTCTAGCGGGAATTATGAGCAGTTCTTC
CASSLGGSSGNYEQFF
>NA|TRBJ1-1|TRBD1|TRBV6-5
TGTGCCAGCACCATAAAACCGGGACAGGCGAAAACTTTCTTT
CASTIKPGQAKTFF
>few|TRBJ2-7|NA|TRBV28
TGTGCCAGCAGTTTGCAGTACGAGCAGTACTTC
CASSLQYEQYF
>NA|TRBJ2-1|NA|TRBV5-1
TGCGCCAGCAGCTTGGTAGGACAGAGCAGCAATGAGCAGTTCTTC
CASSLVGQSSNEQFF
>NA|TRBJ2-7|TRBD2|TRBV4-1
TGCGCCAGCAGCCAGCTAGTCAGGACTAGCGGGACCGACGAGCAGTACTTC
CASSQLVRTSGTDEQYF
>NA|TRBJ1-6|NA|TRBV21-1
TGTGCCAGCAGCAGTTCCATCCCGCTTGGCTCTCCCTATAATTCACCCCTCCACTTT
CASSSSIPLGSPYNSPLHF
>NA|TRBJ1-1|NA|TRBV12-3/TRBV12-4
TGTGCCAGCAGCCTCAGGGTTGGCACTGAAGCTTTCTTT
CASSLRVGTEAFF
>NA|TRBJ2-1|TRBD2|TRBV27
TGTGCCAGCAGTACTCAAGGTGTTGCGGGAGGTTACAATGAGCAGTTCTTC
CASSTQGVAGGYNEQFF
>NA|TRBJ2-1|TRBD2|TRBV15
TGTGCCACCAGCAACCCTAGCGGGGGGAGCTCCTACAATGAGCAGTTCTTC
CATSNPSGGSSYNEQFF
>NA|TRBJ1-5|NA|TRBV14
TGTGCCAGCAGCCTAGAACAGAATCAGCCCCAGCATTTT
CASSLEQNQPQHF
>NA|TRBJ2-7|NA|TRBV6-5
TGTGCCAGCTTCGAGTACGGGGGTGGCGAGCAGTACTTC
CASFEYGGGEQYF
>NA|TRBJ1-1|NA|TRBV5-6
TGTGCCAGCAGCTTGGCAGGGAACATGAACACTGAAGCTTTCTTT
CASSLAGNMNTEAFF
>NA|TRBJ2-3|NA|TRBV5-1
TGCGCCAGCAGTCAATTTACAGATACGCAGTATTTT
CASSQFTDTQYF
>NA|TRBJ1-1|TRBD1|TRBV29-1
TGCAGCGTCGCCGGGACAGGGTACACTGAAGCTTTCTTT
CSVAGTGYTEAFF
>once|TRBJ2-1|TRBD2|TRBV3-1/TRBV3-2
TGTGCCAGCACCCGACTAGCGGTAAGCTCCTACAATGAGCAGTTCTTC
CASTRLAVSSYNEQFF
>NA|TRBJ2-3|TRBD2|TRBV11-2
TGTGCCAGCAGCTTAGATCCCGGGGGGAACACAGATACGCAGTATTTT
CASSLDPGGNTDTQYF
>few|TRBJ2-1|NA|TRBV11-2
TGTGCCAGCAGCCTACCCAGGGGCCTGAACAATGAGCAGTTCTTC
CASSLPRGLNNEQFF
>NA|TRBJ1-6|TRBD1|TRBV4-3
TGCGCCAGCAGCCAAGATGTAAACAGGGGGAATTCACCCCTCCACTTT
CASSQDVNRGNSPLHF
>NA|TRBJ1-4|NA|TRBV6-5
TGTGCCAGCAGGGCTGACAATGGGTTCGAAAAACTGTTTTTT
CASRADNGFEKLFF
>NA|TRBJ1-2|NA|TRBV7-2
TGTGCCAGCAGCCCGTCGGGCAGGGCCGGCTATGGCTACACCTTC
CASSPSGRAGYGYTF